Listed below are T cell receptor beta chains from one sample, sequenced in a study of blood T cell repertoires in COVID-19. The data were produced by immunoSEQ multiplex PCR, yet TCRdb's version contains in-frame clones alone and is incomplete. The sample contains under 550,000 clones, roughly 89% of which appear only once. Sequences were obtained from peripheral blood. Receptors originate from a man aged 18 to 35 with COVID-19, enrolled during active disease. Both conserved end residues are part of each CDR3. A D gene is named only where the DNA matches it firmly. A clone size is listed for some rows: how often the clone was seen (once, few, many), or a class if it is expanded.

DNA,CDR3,D,J,V,size
TGTGCCAGTAGTATAGCACAGGGGTCTCCCTACGAGCAGTACTTC,CASSIAQGSPYEQYF,TRBD1,TRBJ2-7,TRBV19,once
TGTGCCAGCAGTTTTCGGGGAGAGACCCAGTACTTC,CASSFRGETQYF,NA,TRBJ2-5,TRBV6-5,NA
TGTGCCAGCAGTGAATCCCCGCGGCACGAGCAGTACTTC,CASSESPRHEQYF,NA,TRBJ2-7,TRBV6-4,NA
TGTGCCAGCAGCCCCCGGACTCCCGGCACAGATACGCAGTATTTT,CASSPRTPGTDTQYF,NA,TRBJ2-3,TRBV5-4,NA
TGTGCCAGCAGAGGATCCGGGACTAGCTACGAGCAGTACTTC,CASRGSGTSYEQYF,TRBD2,TRBJ2-7,TRBV6-5,NA
TGTGCCAGCAGCTGGACTAGCGGGGCCTACGAGCAGTACTTC,CASSWTSGAYEQYF,TRBD2,TRBJ2-7,TRBV11-3,once
TGTGCTAGTGGCCCTGACAGGACCCTATCTTATGGCTACACCTTC,CASGPDRTLSYGYTF,NA,TRBJ1-2,TRBV12-5,once
TGTGCCAGCAGCTTTGACACAACCTCGGGGGAGACCCAGTACTTC,CASSFDTTSGETQYF,NA,TRBJ2-5,TRBV5-5,NA
TGCGCCAGCAGCCAAAAACAGGGGATAGAGTCTGGAAACACCATATATTTT,CASSQKQGIESGNTIYF,TRBD1,TRBJ1-3,TRBV4-1,NA
TGTGCCAGCAGCTTGGGCGGTCAATCTTATTCACCCCTCCACTTT,CASSLGGQSYSPLHF,NA,TRBJ1-6,TRBV5-4,NA
TGTGCCAGCAGATATAACAGGCCTCAGGGCGGGGAGCTGTTTTTT,CASRYNRPQGGELFF,NA,TRBJ2-2,TRBV19,NA
TGTGCCAGCGCTGAGGGAAGCTCCTATAATTCACCCCTCCACTTT,CASAEGSSYNSPLHF,NA,TRBJ1-6,TRBV27,once
TGTGCCAGCAGTTACCGCGATCCCAACGAGCAGTACTTC,CASSYRDPNEQYF,NA,TRBJ2-7,TRBV6-2/TRBV6-3,NA
TGTGCCAGCAGCAGTGGGACAGGAGGAGGCCAAGAGACCCAGTACTTC,CASSSGTGGGQETQYF,TRBD1,TRBJ2-5,TRBV9,once
TGTGCCAGCAGTGAAAGGGGACTAGCGATGGACGAGCAGTACTTC,CASSERGLAMDEQYF,TRBD2,TRBJ2-7,TRBV6-1,NA
TGCGCCAGCAGCTCTGGACAGGCTCAAGAGACCCAGTACTTC,CASSSGQAQETQYF,TRBD1,TRBJ2-5,TRBV5-1,once
TGTGCCAGCAGTCGAACCACTCTGAACCATTCACCCCTCCACTTT,CASSRTTLNHSPLHF,NA,TRBJ1-6,TRBV6-5,once
TGTGCCGGACGGGACAGGGGGAGCACCGGGGAGCTGTTTTTT,CAGRDRGSTGELFF,TRBD1,TRBJ2-2,TRBV30,NA
TGTGCCAGCAGCCAACGACAGGGGACGGGAAACACCATATATTTT,CASSQRQGTGNTIYF,TRBD1,TRBJ1-3,TRBV7-2,NA
TGCGCCAGCAGCTTCAAACCGTCGACAGGGGGTCGAACAGATACGCAGTATTTT,CASSFKPSTGGRTDTQYF,TRBD1,TRBJ2-3,TRBV5-1,NA
TGTGCCAGCAGCCACCGCCGGGATGAGCAGTTCTTC,CASSHRRDEQFF,NA,TRBJ2-1,TRBV7-3,NA
TGCGCCAGCAGCCAAACTAGCGGGAGAGGAGAGACCCAGTACTTC,CASSQTSGRGETQYF,TRBD2,TRBJ2-5,TRBV4-1,NA
TGTGCCAGCAGCAAGGGACTAGCGGGAGGTCGGCCGAACACCGGGGAGCTGTTTTTT,CASSKGLAGGRPNTGELFF,TRBD2,TRBJ2-2,TRBV9,NA
TGTGCCAGCAGCTTAGGCTTGGGGGAGGGCCATTGGGAGCAGTACTTC,CASSLGLGEGHWEQYF,TRBD2,TRBJ2-7,TRBV7-6,NA
TGTGCCACCAGTTCGACTAGCGGGAAACAAGAGACCCAGTACTTC,CATSSTSGKQETQYF,TRBD2,TRBJ2-5,TRBV24-1,NA
TGTGCCATCAGTGGTTCCCAATGGGGGGGGTACAATGAGCAGTTCTTC,CAISGSQWGGYNEQFF,TRBD2,TRBJ2-1,TRBV10-3,NA
TGTGCCAGCAGGGCGGGCAGCCCGAATGAAAAACTGTTTTTT,CASRAGSPNEKLFF,NA,TRBJ1-4,TRBV28,NA
TGTGCCATCGGCCCTCAAGACACCTACGAGCAGTACTTC,CAIGPQDTYEQYF,NA,TRBJ2-7,TRBV10-3,NA
TGTGCCAGCAGCTTGGAGCCGGGAGGTCGGGATGAGCAGTTCTTC,CASSLEPGGRDEQFF,TRBD2,TRBJ2-1,TRBV5-4,NA
TGTGCCAGCAGCCTTGGTCCCTCGACAGGGCGCAATGAGCAGTTCTTC,CASSLGPSTGRNEQFF,TRBD1,TRBJ2-1,TRBV5-4,NA
TGCGCCAGCAGCTTACTAGCGGAAGAGACCCAGTACTTC,CASSLLAEETQYF,TRBD2,TRBJ2-5,TRBV5-1,NA
TGTGCCAGCAGCCGCTCGGACTTAGAGCAGTTCTTC,CASSRSDLEQFF,NA,TRBJ2-1,TRBV5-6,NA
TGTGCCAGCTCACAAAGACAGGGCGGCGGGGAGCTGTTTTTT,CASSQRQGGGELFF,TRBD1,TRBJ2-2,TRBV18,NA
TGTGCCAGCAGCAGAAATAGTTACGAGCAGTACTTC,CASSRNSYEQYF,NA,TRBJ2-7,TRBV5-6,NA
TGTGCCAGCCTTGGGCTAGCGACTAGCACAGATACGCAGTATTTT,CASLGLATSTDTQYF,NA,TRBJ2-3,TRBV5-5,NA
TGTGCCAGCAGCTTCGGACTAGATAAGAGCACAGATACGCAGTATTTT,CASSFGLDKSTDTQYF,TRBD2,TRBJ2-3,TRBV5-4,NA
TGTGCCAGCGAATCCGTTGGGAGTTATCCTCTCCACTTT,CASESVGSYPLHF,NA,TRBJ1-6,TRBV19,NA
TGTGCCAGCAGGGGACAGTTGGAAGATACGCAGTATTTT,CASRGQLEDTQYF,TRBD1,TRBJ2-3,TRBV7-3,NA
TGTGCCAGCAGTCGTGAGCCCCCACAGGCCGGGGAGCTGTTTTTT,CASSREPPQAGELFF,NA,TRBJ2-2,TRBV6-6,NA
TGTGCCAGCAGGCACCAGTACCAAGAGACCCAGTACTTC,CASRHQYQETQYF,NA,TRBJ2-5,TRBV2,NA
TGTGCCATCTCTCTCGGTGCGGGGGGCCGCGCTGAGCAGTTCTTC,CAISLGAGGRAEQFF,TRBD2,TRBJ2-1,TRBV28,once
TGTGCCAGCAGTCTAAAATACAGGGGCCGTAGCTCCTATAATTCACCCCTCCACTTT,CASSLKYRGRSSYNSPLHF,TRBD1,TRBJ1-6,TRBV27,once
TGCGCCAGCAGCCAAGTGGACAGGGGGCCGTACGAGCAGTACTTC,CASSQVDRGPYEQYF,TRBD1,TRBJ2-7,TRBV4-1,NA
TGTGCCAGCAGCGTAGGCCCCCAGGGAGGCTACACCTTC,CASSVGPQGGYTF,NA,TRBJ1-2,TRBV9,NA
TGTGCCAGCAGCTTGGGCGCGGGGTACCGTCAGCCCCAGCATTTT,CASSLGAGYRQPQHF,NA,TRBJ1-5,TRBV28,NA
TGTGCCAGCAGCCAAGGGTCGCCGACAGCGAAGTTCTTC,CASSQGSPTAKFF,NA,TRBJ2-1,TRBV14,NA
TGTGCCAGCGGAACACAGGGCTTGGGTCAGCCCCAGCATTTT,CASGTQGLGQPQHF,NA,TRBJ1-5,TRBV27,NA
TGTGCCTGGAGTGCTCTGGCGGGGACGTACGAGCAGTACTTC,CAWSALAGTYEQYF,NA,TRBJ2-7,TRBV30,NA
TGTGCCAGCAGTACACTAGCGGTGCCCTACAATGAGCAGTTCTTC,CASSTLAVPYNEQFF,TRBD2,TRBJ2-1,TRBV11-2,once
TGCGCCAGCAGCTTATGGACAGGAGACACCGGGGAGCTGTTTTTT,CASSLWTGDTGELFF,TRBD1,TRBJ2-2,TRBV4-1,few
TGTGCCACCAGCACGGGGATCACTAATGAAAAACTGTTTTTT,CATSTGITNEKLFF,NA,TRBJ1-4,TRBV15,NA
TGTGCCAGCAGTGAAGACGCGGGGACTAGCACAGATACGCAGTATTTT,CASSEDAGTSTDTQYF,NA,TRBJ2-3,TRBV2,NA
TGTGCCAGCAGCTTAGGTAGTAGCTTCAATGAGCAGTTCTTC,CASSLGSSFNEQFF,NA,TRBJ2-1,TRBV11-1,NA
TGTGCCAGCAGTTACGGGCAGAACACAGATACGCAGTATTTT,CASSYGQNTDTQYF,NA,TRBJ2-3,TRBV6-6,NA
TGTGCCAGTAGTAACACAGGGGGGGAGACCCAGTACTTC,CASSNTGGETQYF,TRBD1,TRBJ2-5,TRBV19,NA
TGTGCCAGCAATTACCTGGGACAGAACTATGGCTACACCTTC,CASNYLGQNYGYTF,TRBD1,TRBJ1-2,TRBV6-6,NA
TGTGCCAGCAGCCAAGATACACCTACGTCGAGGAATTCACCCCTCCACTTT,CASSQDTPTSRNSPLHF,NA,TRBJ1-6,TRBV4-2,once
TGTGCCAGCAGTGTGACAGGGGGCGCGGGGCAGTTCTTC,CASSVTGGAGQFF,TRBD1,TRBJ2-1,TRBV2,NA
TGTGCCAGCAGCCAAGAGACGGGACAGGGGGCGTTAGCTTTCTTT,CASSQETGQGALAFF,TRBD1,TRBJ1-1,TRBV3-1/TRBV3-2,few
TGTGCCAGCAGCTTAGGGACAGCAAACACCGGGGAGCTGTTTTTT,CASSLGTANTGELFF,NA,TRBJ2-2,TRBV11-3,NA